This T cell receptor (beta chain) comes out of a study of blood T cells in healthy people across ages. For the study at large: About one barcoded beta molecule per two T cells was captured by template switching. General observations from the study: Unsorted PBMCs blocked a conclusive comparison of naive and antigen-experienced cells. Observed TCR beta diversity per million T cells went down as age went up. This fall followed a roughly linear course with age.

With respect to this clonotype: Antigen specificity is unknown.

Next came a second PCR, run for roughly 6 to 11 cycles, which used a sample-barcoded 5' primer along with a J-beta primer mix. TCRdb recomputed calls from the 5' RACE reads with MiXCR, one row per CDR3 protein. The table has over 1,500,000 distinct CDR3 sequences, about 50% seen once; the top ten hold more than 2%. Germline loops: CDR1 SGDLS, CDR2 YYNGEE. The CDR3 covers 16 residues. Trimming removed 4 bases at V and 8 bases at J, with 24 bases between. The rearrangement joins TRBV9 to TRBJ2-5, with D perhaps assigned TRBD1 or TRBD2 (5 bases each). Sequencing was performed on blood. This TCR derives from a woman in her forties in good health. For the CDR3, the DNA is TGTGCCAGCAGCCGCGGCGGACGGGACCCACGCGTTACCCAGTACTTC. Translation: CASSRGGRDPRVTQYF.